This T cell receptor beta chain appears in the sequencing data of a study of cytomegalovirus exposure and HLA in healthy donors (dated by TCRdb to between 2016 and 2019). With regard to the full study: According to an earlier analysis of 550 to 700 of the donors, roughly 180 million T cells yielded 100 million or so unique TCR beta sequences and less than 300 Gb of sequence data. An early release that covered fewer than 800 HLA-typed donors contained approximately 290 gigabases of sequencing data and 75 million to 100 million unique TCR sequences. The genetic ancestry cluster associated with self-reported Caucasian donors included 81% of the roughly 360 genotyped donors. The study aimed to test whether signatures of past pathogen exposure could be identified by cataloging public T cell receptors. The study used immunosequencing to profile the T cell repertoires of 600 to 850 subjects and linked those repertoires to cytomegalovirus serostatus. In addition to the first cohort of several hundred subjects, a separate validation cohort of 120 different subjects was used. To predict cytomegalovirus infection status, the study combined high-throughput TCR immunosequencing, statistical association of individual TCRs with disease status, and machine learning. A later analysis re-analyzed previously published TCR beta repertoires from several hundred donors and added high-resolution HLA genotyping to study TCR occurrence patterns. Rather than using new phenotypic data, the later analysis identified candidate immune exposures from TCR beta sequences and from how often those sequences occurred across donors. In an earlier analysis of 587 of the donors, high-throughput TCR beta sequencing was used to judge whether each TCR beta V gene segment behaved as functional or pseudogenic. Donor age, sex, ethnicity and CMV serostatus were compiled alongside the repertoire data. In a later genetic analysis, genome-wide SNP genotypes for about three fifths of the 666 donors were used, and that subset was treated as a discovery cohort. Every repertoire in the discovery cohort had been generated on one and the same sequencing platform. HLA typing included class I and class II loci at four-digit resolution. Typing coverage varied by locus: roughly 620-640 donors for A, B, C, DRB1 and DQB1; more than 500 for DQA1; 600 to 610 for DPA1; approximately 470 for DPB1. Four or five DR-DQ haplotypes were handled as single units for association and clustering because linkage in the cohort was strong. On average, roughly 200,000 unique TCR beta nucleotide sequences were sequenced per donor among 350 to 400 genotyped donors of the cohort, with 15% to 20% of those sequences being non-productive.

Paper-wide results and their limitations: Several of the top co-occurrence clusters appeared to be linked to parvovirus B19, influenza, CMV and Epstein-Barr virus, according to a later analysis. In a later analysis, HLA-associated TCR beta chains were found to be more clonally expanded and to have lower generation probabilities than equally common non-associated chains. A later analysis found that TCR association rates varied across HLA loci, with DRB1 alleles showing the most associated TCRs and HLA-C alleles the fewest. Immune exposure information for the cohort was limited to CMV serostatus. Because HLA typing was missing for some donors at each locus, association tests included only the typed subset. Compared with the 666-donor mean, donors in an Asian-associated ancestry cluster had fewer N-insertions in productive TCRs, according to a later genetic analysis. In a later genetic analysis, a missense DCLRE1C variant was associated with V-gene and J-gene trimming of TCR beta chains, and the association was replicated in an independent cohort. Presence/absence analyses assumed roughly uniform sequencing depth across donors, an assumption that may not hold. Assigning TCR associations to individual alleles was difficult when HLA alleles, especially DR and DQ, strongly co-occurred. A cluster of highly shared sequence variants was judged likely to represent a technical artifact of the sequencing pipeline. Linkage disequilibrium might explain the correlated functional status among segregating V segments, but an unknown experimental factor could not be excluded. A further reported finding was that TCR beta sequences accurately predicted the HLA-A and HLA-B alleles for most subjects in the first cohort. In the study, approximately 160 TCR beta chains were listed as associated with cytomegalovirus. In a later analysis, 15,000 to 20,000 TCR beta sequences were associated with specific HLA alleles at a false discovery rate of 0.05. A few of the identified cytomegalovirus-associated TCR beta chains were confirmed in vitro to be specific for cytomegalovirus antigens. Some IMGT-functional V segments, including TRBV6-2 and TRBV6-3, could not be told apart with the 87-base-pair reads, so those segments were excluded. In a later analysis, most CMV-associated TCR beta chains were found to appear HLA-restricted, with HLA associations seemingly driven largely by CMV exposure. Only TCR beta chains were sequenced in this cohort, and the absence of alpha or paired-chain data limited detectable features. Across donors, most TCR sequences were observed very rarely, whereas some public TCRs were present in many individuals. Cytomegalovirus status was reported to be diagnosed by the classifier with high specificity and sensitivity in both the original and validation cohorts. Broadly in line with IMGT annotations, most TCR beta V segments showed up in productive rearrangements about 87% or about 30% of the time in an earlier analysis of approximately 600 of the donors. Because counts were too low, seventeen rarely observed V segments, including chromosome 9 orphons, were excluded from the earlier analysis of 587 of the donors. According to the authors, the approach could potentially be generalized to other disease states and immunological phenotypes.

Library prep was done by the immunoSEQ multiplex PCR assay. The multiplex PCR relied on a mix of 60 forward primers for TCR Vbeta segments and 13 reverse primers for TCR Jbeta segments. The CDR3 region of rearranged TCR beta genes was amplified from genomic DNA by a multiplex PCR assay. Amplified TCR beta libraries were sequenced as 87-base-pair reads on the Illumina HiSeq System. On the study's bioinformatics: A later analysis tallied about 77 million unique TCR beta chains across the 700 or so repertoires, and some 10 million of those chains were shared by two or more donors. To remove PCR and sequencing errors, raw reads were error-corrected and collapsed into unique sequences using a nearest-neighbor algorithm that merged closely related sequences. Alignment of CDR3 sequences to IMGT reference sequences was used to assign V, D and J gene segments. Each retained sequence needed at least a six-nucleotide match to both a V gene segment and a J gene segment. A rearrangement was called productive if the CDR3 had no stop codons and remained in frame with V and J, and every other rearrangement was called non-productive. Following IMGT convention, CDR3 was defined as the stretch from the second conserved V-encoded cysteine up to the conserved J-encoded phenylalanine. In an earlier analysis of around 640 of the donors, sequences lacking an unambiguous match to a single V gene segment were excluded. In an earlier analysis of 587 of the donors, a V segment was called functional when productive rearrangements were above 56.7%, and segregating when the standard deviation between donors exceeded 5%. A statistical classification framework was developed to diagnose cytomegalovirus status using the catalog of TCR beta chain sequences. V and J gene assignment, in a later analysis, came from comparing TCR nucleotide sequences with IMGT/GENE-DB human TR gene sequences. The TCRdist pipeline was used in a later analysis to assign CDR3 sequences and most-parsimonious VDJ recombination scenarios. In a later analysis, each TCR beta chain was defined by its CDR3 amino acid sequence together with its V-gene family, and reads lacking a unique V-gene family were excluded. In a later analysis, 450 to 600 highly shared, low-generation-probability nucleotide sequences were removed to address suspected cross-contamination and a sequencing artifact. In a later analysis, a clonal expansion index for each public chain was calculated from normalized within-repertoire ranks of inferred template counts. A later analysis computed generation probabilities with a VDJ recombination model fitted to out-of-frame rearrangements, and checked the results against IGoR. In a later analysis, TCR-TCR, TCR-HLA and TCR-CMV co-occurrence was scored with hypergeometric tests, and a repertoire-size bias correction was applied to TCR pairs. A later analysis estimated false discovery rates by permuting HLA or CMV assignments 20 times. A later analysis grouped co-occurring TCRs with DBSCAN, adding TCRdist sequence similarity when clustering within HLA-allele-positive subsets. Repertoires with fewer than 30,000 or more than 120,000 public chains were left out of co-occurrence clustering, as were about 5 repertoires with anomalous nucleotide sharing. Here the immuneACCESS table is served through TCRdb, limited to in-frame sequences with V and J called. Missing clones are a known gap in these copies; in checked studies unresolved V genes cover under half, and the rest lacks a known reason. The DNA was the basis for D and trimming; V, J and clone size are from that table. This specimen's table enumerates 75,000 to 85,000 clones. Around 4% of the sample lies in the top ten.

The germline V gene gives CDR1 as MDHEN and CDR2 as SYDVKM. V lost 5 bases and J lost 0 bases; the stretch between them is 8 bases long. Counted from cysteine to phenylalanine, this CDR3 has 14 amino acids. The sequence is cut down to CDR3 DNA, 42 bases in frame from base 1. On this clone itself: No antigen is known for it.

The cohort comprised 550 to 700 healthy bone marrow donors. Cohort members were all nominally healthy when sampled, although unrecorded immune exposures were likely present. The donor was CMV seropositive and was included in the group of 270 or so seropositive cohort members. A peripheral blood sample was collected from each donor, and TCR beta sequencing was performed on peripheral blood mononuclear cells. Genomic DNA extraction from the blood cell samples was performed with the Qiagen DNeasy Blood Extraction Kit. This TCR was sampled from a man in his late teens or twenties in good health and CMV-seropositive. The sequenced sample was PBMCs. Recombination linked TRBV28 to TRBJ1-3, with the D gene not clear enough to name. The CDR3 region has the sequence CASSIGVSGNTIYF. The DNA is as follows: TGTGCCAGCAGTATCGGGGTCTCTGGAAACACCATATATTTT. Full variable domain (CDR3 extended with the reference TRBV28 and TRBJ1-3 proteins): DVKVTQSSRYLVKRTGEKVFLECVQDMDHENMFWYRQDPGLGLRLIYFSYDVKMKEKGDIPEGYSVSREKKERFSLILESASTNQTSMYLCASSIGVSGNTIYFGEGSWLTVV.